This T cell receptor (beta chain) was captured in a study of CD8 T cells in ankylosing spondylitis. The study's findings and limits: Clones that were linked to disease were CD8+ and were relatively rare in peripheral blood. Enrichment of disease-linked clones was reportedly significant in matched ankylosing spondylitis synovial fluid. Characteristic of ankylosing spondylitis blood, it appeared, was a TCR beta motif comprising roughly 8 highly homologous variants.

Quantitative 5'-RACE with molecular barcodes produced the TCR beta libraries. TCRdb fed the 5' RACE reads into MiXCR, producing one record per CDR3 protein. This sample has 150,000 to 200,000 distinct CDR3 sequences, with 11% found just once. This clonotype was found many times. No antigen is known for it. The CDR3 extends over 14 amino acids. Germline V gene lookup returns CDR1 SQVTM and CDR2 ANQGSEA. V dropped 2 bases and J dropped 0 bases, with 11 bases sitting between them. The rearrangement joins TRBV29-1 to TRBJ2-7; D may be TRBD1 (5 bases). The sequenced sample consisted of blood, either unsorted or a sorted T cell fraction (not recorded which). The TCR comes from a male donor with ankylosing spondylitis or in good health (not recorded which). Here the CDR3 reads CSVERDSYSYEQYF. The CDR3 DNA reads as TGCAGCGTTGAAAGAGACAGCTACTCCTACGAGCAGTACTTC.